What follows is one T cell receptor (beta chain) and its context. The authors' processing: Estimation of nucleated cell counts was performed using reference gene primer amplification. TCRdb's copy holds only in-frame clones and misses some; the assay was immunoSEQ multiplex PCR. Clone size and V and J calls were adopted from that table, with D and trimming inferred from the DNA. Of approximately 76,000 clones listed, about four fifths are singletons. This entry is derived from a study of blood T cell repertoires in COVID-19. About the study: Whether acute or convalescent, the COVID-19 samples came from the United States, Italy and Spain. The cDNA or gDNA used as material had been derived from T cells, B-cell-depleted T cells, or PBMCs.

J lost 3 bases, V lost 5 bases, and 4 bases had no gene match. Germline lookup yields CDR1 LNHDA and CDR2 SQIVND (reference sequence). This CDR3 comprises 14 residues. The TCR was taken from a man aged 50 to 59 with acute or convalescent COVID-19. The chain carries TRBV19 and TRBJ2-3, with 8 bases matching TRBD2. The source material was peripheral blood. CDR3 sequence: CASSVASGTDTQYF. CDR3 DNA sequence: TGTGCCAGTAGTGTGGCTAGCGGGACAGATACGCAGTATTTT. Supplemented by reference TRBV19 and TRBJ2-3, the full variable domain reads DGGITQSPKYLFRKEGQNVTLSCEQNLNHDAMYWYRQDPGQGLRLIYYSQIVNDFQKGDIAEGYSVSREKKESFPLTVTSAQKNPTAFYLCASSVASGTDTQYFGPGTRLTVL.